The clone carrying this T cell receptor (beta chain) was picked up a small number of times. Only in-frame clones appear in the TCRdb table, and some are missing; sequencing was by immunoSEQ multiplex PCR. The sample includes approximately 97,000 clones, roughly 88% of them seen just once. The entry originates in a study of identifying expanded T cells in peripheral blood. Trimming stripped 0 bases from V and 3 bases from J, with 15 bases between. Germline V gene sequence: CDR1 LGHNA, CDR2 YSLEER. This CDR3 contains 17 residues. This clonotype was sampled from a person aged 18-70 years in good health. The chain carries TRBV4-3 and TRBJ2-4; no firm D call. The sequencing sample was made of blood. CDR3 residues: CASSQDPGHPDKNIQYF. The CDR3 DNA reads TGCGCCAGCAGCCAAGATCCCGGGCACCCCGACAAAAACATTCAGTACTTC.